The rows below give T cell receptor beta chains drawn from one sample of a study of blood T cell repertoires in COVID-19. The data were produced by immunoSEQ multiplex PCR, yet TCRdb's version contains in-frame clones alone and is incomplete. The sample holds over 200,000 clones; roughly 87% are singletons and the top ten take roughly 2%. The material sequenced was peripheral blood. The origin of the receptors is a man aged 40-50 years with active or convalescent COVID-19. CDR3s include the opening cysteine and the closing phenylalanine or tryptophan.

J gene | V gene | CDR3 protein
TRBJ1-1 | TRBV29-1 | CSVDLTGLNTEAFF
TRBJ2-7 | TRBV7-2 | CASSLALREEQYF
TRBJ2-5 | TRBV4-2 | CASSLSTGPRETQYF
TRBJ1-5 | TRBV10-2 | CASGEGTSNQPQHF
TRBJ2-7 | TRBV2 | CASSEALQGLTYEQYF
TRBJ2-7 | TRBV7-9 | CASSWTSVYYEQYF
TRBJ2-7 | TRBV7-6 | CASSPGRSYEQYF
TRBJ1-1 | TRBV6-5 | CASSSGQRNTEAFF
TRBJ2-4 | TRBV12-3/TRBV12-4 | CASSLAPSYIQYF
TRBJ2-1 | TRBV11-2 | CASSLTTASYNEQFF
TRBJ2-4 | TRBV7-9 | CASSLAESGKNIQYF
TRBJ1-2 | TRBV2 | CASSTGAGGYTF
TRBJ2-2 | TRBV6-6 | CASSYPTGVGELFF
TRBJ1-1 | TRBV29-1 | CSVDGGAMNTEAFF
TRBJ2-7 | TRBV28 | CASEGAHEQYF
TRBJ2-7 | TRBV4-2 | CASSQVTGSYEQYF
TRBJ2-3 | TRBV7-9 | CASSPARSGVTDTQYF
TRBJ2-7 | TRBV7-9 | CASSLSGGYEQYF
TRBJ2-2 | TRBV11-3 | CASRGEATGELFF
TRBJ2-1 | TRBV5-1 | CASSAWTSGVYNEQFF
TRBJ1-1 | TRBV28 | CASSPMELANTEAFF
TRBJ1-3 | TRBV6-6 | CASEPGAHYSGNTIYF
TRBJ1-6 | TRBV5-1 | CASSLEHSPLHF
TRBJ1-5 | TRBV19 | CASRQGYQPQHF
TRBJ1-2 | TRBV28 | CASSLRRGATSYGYTF
TRBJ2-5 | TRBV2 | CASSEPPGGQETQYF